The table lists the clone carrying this TCR beta chain with a few counts. No antigen is known for it. The trim removed 0 bases at V and 6 bases at J, leaving 8 bases unmatched. The CDR3 runs 17 residues. CDR1 LNHDA and CDR2 SQIVND come from the germline V gene (reference sequence). When replicate PCRs were run on sorted subsets, they used about 220 ng DNA, some 29,000 T cell genomes. Sequenced by immunoSEQ multiplex PCR; TCRdb stores in-frame clones only, minus some. The table has some 680,000 clones, around 73% seen once. The data stem from a study of shared clonotypes between healthy human individuals. The wider study: Donor composition was a couple of women and three men, aged 18 to 49. Used for every donor were three CD4 naive, three CD4 memory, two CD8 naive and one CD8 memory plate.

Study results and limitations: Some clonotypes were shared by all four sorted-subset donors, while others were not shared. The non-shared ones had lower generation probabilities than the shared ones.

The receptor comes from a woman aged 25 to 45 in good health. The sample consisted of memory CD4+ T cells sorted from blood. Subset: CD45RA-negative fraction. This sequence joins TRBV19 and TRBJ2-4; TRBD1 aligns across 10 bases. The CDR3 loop is CASSIDPRQGAGNIQYF. CDR3 nucleotide sequence: TGTGCCAGTAGTATAGATCCCCGACAGGGGGCTGGAAACATTCAGTACTTC.